This T cell receptor (beta chain) was sequenced in a study of shared clonotypes between healthy human individuals. Findings and caveats of the study: Non-shared clonotypes were found to have lower generation probabilities than the clonotypes that were shared by all four of the sorted-subset donors.

The CDR3 is made up of 13 amino acids. The junction had 6 bases not matched to a gene; V was cut back by 5 bases and J by 8 bases. CDR1 SGHNT and CDR2 YENEEA come from the germline V gene. Deep-level running was used for the assay. Here immunoSEQ multiplex PCR was the method, and the copy in TCRdb shows in-frame clones only, minus some. The table lists 2 million to 2.5 million clones, 85% to 95% of them singletons. In this sample, this clone turned up once. Its specificity is not known. The donor population consisted of healthy HIV-negative adults with no recent acute infections or vaccinations. Every donor was a Caucasian adult from Nashville, Tennessee.

This clonotype originated in a man between 18 and 35 years old in good health. Some clones in this sample may be carry-over from other donors' samples. The V call is TRBV11-3, the J call TRBJ2-1; the match to TRBD1 covers 7 bases. The source material was naive CD4+ T cells from PBMCs. The subset denotes: CD45RA+ positively selected. The CDR3 region is CASSLRGHDEQFF. DNA for the CDR3: TGTGCCAGCAGCCTTAGGGGGCATGATGAGCAGTTCTTC.